Described below is a single T cell receptor (beta chain) sequence and its context. Its antigen specificity is not known. A much larger clone lies a single base off, so this may be a read error. Patients who had received neoadjuvant chemotherapy or for whom clinical information was lacking were excluded from enrollment. The TCR-sequenced cases shown were male, and subtotal esophagectomy with 2- or 3-field lymphadenectomy was performed in the TCR-sequenced cases shown. RNA was isolated from bulk tumor tissue sections using a Qiagen AllPrep kit, and no T-cell sorting was performed. Until RNA extraction, small sections of surgically resected tumor tissue were kept in RNAlater reagent at -80 degrees C. The receptor library was made with 5' RACE. PCR with KAPA HiFi used TCRalpha or TCRbeta constant-region primers plus a P20EA primer, followed by nested second PCR with CA2 or CB2. TCR genes were amplified by unbiased adaptor ligation RT-PCR, with reverse transcription by Superscript III and a polyT18-containing BSL-18E primer. After second-strand synthesis and blunting, the P10EA/P20EA adaptor was ligated to the cDNA 5' end, followed by NotI digestion. For both the first and second PCRs, around 18 cycles of 98 degrees C for 20 s, 65 degrees C for 30 s and 72 degrees C for 1 min were run. The Nextera XT Index kit v2 Set A was used to index the amplicons, which were pooled in equimolar amounts and quantified with a Qubit 2.0 Fluorometer. For sequencing, the Illumina MiSeq platform generated 2x300 bp paired-end reads. Concerning the study's data processing: V and J genes were assigned to reads on the basis of highest identity to IMGT reference sequences using Repertoire Genesis software ver.1.0. CDR3 was defined as the region from Cys104 to Phe118 plus Gly119 and was translated, and unique sequence reads were defined by distinct V, J and CDR3 amino acids. Shared V|J combinations were selected as significant in both a Fisher's exact test in edgeR and a Mann Whitney U test. After singletons were removed and 500 repertoire combinations were bootstrapped, the repertoire dissimilarity index was calculated using the R rdi package. The raw public data were reprocessed by TCRdb itself: fastp quality trimming at Q25, MiXCR clonotype calling, in-frame beta chains only. Rows with one shared CDR3 protein collapse into an entry with the most common genes and DNA. None of the V and J calls come from the authors' own analysis; TCRdb made them. Counted in this sample were more than 950 distinct CDR3 sequences; roughly 14% of them appeared once. The ten largest make up 15% to 20% of the sample.

In the germline V gene (reference sequence), CDR1 corresponds to MNHEY and CDR2 to SMNVEV. The CDR3 has 14 amino acids, counting the end cysteine and phenylalanine. The entry retains the CDR3 DNA only, 42 bases that are in frame from base 1. This sample is drawn from a study of esophageal squamous cell carcinoma tumors (dated by TCRdb to the early 2020s). Study-level background: Using principal component analysis combined with K-means clustering of immunohistochemical values for T-cell and checkpoint markers, the researchers divided patients into immuno relation high and low groups. The ten to eleven cases yielded some 1.7 million total TCRalpha reads and 1 million to 1.3 million total TCRbeta reads, of which approximately 32,000 and 35,000, respectively, were unique. The study aimed to assess TCR repertoire diversity and shared TCR repertoires of T cells within the tumor environment of esophageal squamous cell carcinoma. A wider cohort of 50 to 55 surgically treated esophageal squamous cell carcinoma patients in Japan was included, comprising 21 high and some 32 low immuno relation cases. TCR sequencing was performed on roughly 10 patients, consisting of five randomly selected high immuno relation cases and five background-matched low immuno relation cases. Study-wide findings and limitations: In about 30% of the 10 cases, a single TCRalpha VJ recombination dominated, and TCRalpha diversity seemed to be reduced. Given the large variation in the TCRalphabeta repertoire, shared V|J recombination candidates may have been selected by chance. Roughly 28 TRAV|TRAJ and fewer than 25 TRBV|TRBJ combinations, including TRAV13-1|TRAJ22 and TRBV7-9|TRBJ2-7, appeared to be shared among high immuno relation cases. Only a few cases were included in the TCR repertoire analysis, and no investigation at the CDR3 clonotype level was performed. No difference in total TCR repertoire counts was observed between groups, whereas significant repertoire counts were found to be higher in the high immuno relation group. Because TCRalpha and TCRbeta chains were sequenced separately, chain pairing and recognized antigens remained unknown.

The clonotype comes from a man between 50 and 80 years old with esophageal squamous cell carcinoma. The sequence is built from TRBV27 and TRBJ1-4, with a weak D call of TRBD1 (6 bases match). Specimen: tumor tissue. The CDR3 corresponds to CASSIQGPNEKRFF. Here is the DNA: TGTGCCAGCAGTATTCAGGGGCCTAATGAAAAACGGTTTTTT.